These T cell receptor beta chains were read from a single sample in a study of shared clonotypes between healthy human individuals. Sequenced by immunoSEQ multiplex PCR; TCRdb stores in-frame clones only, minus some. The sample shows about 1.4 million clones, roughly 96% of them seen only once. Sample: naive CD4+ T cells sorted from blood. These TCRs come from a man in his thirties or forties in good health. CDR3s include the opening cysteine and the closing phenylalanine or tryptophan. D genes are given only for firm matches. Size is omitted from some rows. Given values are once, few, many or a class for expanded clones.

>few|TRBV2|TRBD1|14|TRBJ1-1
CASIGEGASTEAFF
TGTGCCAGCATAGGGGAGGGGGCGAGTACTGAAGCTTTCTTT
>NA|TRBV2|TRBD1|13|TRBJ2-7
CASSGDRSYEQYF
TGTGCCAGCAGTGGGGACAGATCCTACGAGCAGTACTTC
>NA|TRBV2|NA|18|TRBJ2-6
CASSGVLAGNSGANVLTF
TGTGCCAGCAGTGGCGTTTTGGCAGGGAACTCTGGGGCCAACGTCCTGACTTTC
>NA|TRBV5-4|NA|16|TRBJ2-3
CASSLTNPRDTDTQYF
TGTGCCAGCAGCCTCACAAATCCCAGGGACACAGATACGCAGTATTTT
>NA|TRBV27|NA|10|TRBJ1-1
CASTGSEAFF
TGTGCCAGCACCGGTTCTGAAGCTTTCTTT
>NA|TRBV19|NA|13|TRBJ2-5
CASSISGQETQYF
TGTGCCAGTAGTATTTCCGGACAAGAGACCCAGTACTTC
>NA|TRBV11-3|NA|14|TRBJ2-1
CASSLDGPDNEQFF
TGTGCCAGCAGCTTAGACGGGCCAGACAATGAGCAGTTCTTC
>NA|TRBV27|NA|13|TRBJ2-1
CASSLSPGPGQFF
TGTGCCAGCAGTTTATCCCCCGGCCCGGGGCAGTTCTTC
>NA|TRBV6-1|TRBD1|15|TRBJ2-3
CASSPGQGFADTQYF
TGTGCCAGCAGCCCGGGACAGGGGTTCGCAGATACGCAGTATTTT
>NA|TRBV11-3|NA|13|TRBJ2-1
CASSNNQGSEQFF
TGTGCCAGCAGCAATAATCAGGGTTCTGAGCAGTTCTTC
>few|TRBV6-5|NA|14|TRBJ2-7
CASSYTPRPYEQYF
TGTGCCAGCAGTTACACCCCCCGCCCCTACGAGCAGTACTTC
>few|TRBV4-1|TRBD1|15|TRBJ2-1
CASSQDLGQINEQFF
TGCGCCAGCAGCCAAGATTTGGGACAGATCAATGAGCAGTTCTTC
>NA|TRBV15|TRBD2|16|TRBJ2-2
CATQTGGATNTGELFF
TGTGCCACTCAGACCGGGGGGGCGACGAACACCGGGGAGCTGTTTTTT
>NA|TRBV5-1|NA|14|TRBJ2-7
CASSLVWWAYEQYF
TGCGCCAGCAGCTTGGTTTGGTGGGCCTACGAGCAGTACTTC
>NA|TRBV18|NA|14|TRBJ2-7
CASSPRELGYEQYF
TGTGCCAGCTCACCGAGGGAGTTGGGCTACGAGCAGTACTTC
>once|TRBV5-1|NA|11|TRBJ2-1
CASSRVDEQFF
TGCGCCAGCAGCCGGGTTGATGAGCAGTTCTTC
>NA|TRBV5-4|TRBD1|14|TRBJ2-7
CASSLTGGLYEQYF
TGTGCCAGCAGCTTGACAGGGGGCCTCTACGAGCAGTACTTC
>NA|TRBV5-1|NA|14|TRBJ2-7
CASSLWGPFYEQYF
TGCGCCAGCAGCTTGTGGGGACCCTTCTACGAGCAGTACTTC
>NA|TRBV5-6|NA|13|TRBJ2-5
CASSPRPKETQYF
TGTGCCAGCAGCCCCCGGCCTAAAGAGACCCAGTACTTC
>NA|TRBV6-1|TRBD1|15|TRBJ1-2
CASSELARTGPGYTF
TGTGCCAGCAGTGAACTGGCTAGGACAGGCCCGGGCTACACCTTC
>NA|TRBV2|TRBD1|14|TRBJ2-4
CASSDWDRENIQYF
TGTGCCAGCAGTGATTGGGACAGGGAGAACATTCAGTACTTC
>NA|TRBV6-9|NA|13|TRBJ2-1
CASRRGSYNEQFF
TGTGCCAGCAGGAGGGGCTCCTACAATGAGCAGTTCTTC
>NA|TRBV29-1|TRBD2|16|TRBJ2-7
CSVEGLAGGQAYEQYF
TGCAGCGTTGAAGGACTAGCGGGAGGGCAGGCCTACGAGCAGTACTTC
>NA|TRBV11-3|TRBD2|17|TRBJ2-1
CASSLTSGRVPYNEQFF
TGTGCCAGCAGCTTAACCAGCGGGAGGGTCCCCTACAATGAGCAGTTCTTC
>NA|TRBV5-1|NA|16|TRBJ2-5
CASSLEAGRSIETQYF
TGCGCCAGCAGCTTGGAGGCAGGGCGTTCGATAGAGACCCAGTACTTC
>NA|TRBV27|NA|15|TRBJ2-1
CASSSRGASYNEQFF
TGTGCCAGCAGTTCCAGGGGGGCCTCCTACAATGAGCAGTTCTTC
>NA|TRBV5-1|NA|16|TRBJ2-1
CASSPGGGQNYNEQFF
TGCGCCAGCAGCCCCGGAGGGGGACAAAATTACAATGAGCAGTTCTTC
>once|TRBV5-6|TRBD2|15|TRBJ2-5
CASSWRTSLQETQYF
TGTGCCAGCAGCTGGAGGACTAGCCTACAAGAGACCCAGTACTTC
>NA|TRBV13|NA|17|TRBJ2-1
CASSSPTGYRSYNEQFF
TGTGCCAGCAGCTCACCTACAGGGTATAGATCCTACAATGAGCAGTTCTTC
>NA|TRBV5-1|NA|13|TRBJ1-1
CASSLDWGLKGFF
TGCGCCAGCAGCTTGGATTGGGGTCTAAAGGGTTTCTTT
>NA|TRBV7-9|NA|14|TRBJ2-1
CASSLGATTHWQFF
TGTGCCAGCAGCTTAGGGGCGACTACTCATTGGCAGTTCTTC
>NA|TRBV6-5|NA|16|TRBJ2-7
CASSYSPTTSSYEQYF
TGTGCCAGCAGTTACTCCCCGACCACTAGTAGCTACGAGCAGTACTTC
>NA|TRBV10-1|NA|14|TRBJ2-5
CASSASRYQETQYF
TGCGCCAGCAGTGCTTCTAGGTACCAAGAGACCCAGTACTTC
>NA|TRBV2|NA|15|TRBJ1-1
CASSDQGGMNTEAFF
TGTGCCAGCAGTGACCAGGGCGGGATGAACACTGAAGCTTTCTTT
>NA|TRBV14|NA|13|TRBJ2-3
CASSQVFRDTQYF
TGTGCCAGCAGCCAAGTGTTCCGGGATACGCAGTATTTT
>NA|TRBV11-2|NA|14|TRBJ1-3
CATKGSAAGNTIYF
TGTGCCACCAAAGGGAGCGCCGCTGGAAACACCATATATTTT
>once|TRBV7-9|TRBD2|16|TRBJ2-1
CASSLALAGTYNEQFF
TGTGCCAGCAGCTTAGCGCTAGCGGGGACCTACAATGAGCAGTTCTTC
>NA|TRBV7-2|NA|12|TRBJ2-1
CASSWVANEQFF
TGTGCCAGCAGCTGGGTAGCCAATGAGCAGTTCTTC
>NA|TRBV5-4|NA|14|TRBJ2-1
CASSLGTGEKEQFF
TGTGCCAGCAGCTTGGGGACCGGGGAGAAGGAGCAGTTCTTC
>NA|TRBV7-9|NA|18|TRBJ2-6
CASSFGAEGPPGANVLTF
TGTGCCAGCAGCTTTGGGGCCGAGGGCCCCCCTGGGGCCAACGTCCTGACTTTC
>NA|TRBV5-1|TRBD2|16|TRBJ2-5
CASSFGLAGYQETQYF
TGCGCCAGCAGCTTTGGACTAGCGGGGTACCAAGAGACCCAGTACTTC
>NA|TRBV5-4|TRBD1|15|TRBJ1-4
CASSLGQGANEKLFF
TGTGCCAGCAGCTTGGGACAGGGTGCTAATGAAAAACTGTTTTTT
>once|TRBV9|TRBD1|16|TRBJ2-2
CASSVVGTGNTGELFF
TGTGCCAGCAGCGTAGTTGGGACAGGGAACACCGGGGAGCTGTTTTTT
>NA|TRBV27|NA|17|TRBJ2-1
CASSPQEGPISYNEQFF
TGTGCCAGCAGTCCCCAGGAGGGCCCAATCTCCTACAATGAGCAGTTCTTC
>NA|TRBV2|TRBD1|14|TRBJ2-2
CASSGQGRAGELFF
TGTGCCAGCAGTGGACAGGGTCGAGCCGGGGAGCTGTTTTTT
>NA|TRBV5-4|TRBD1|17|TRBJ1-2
CASSGTGDRSKDYGYTF
TGTGCCAGCAGCGGGACGGGGGACAGGTCTAAGGACTATGGCTACACCTTC